These 12 T cell receptor beta chains were sequenced from one sample in a study of T cells after yellow fever vaccination. TCRdb re-called the 5' RACE reads with MiXCR, one entry per CDR3 protein. The table has 250,000 to 300,000 distinct CDR3 sequences, roughly 5.6% seen once. This sample comprised CD4+ T cells sorted from PBMCs, obtained on the day of the yellow fever booster vaccination. Receptors were obtained from a man younger than 30 who received the YFV17D yellow fever vaccine.

This clonotype was counted between two and nine times. This chain joins TRBV5-1 and TRBJ2-3, with TRBD2 matching 11 bases. V was clipped by 4 bases and J by 6 bases; unmatched bases: 7. The germline gives CDR1 SGHRS, CDR2 YFSETQ. This CDR3 is 15 amino acids long. In nucleotides, the CDR3 is TGCGCCAGCAGCGACACTAGCGGGGGAGAGGATACGCAGTATTTT. It translates to CASSDTSGGEDTQYF.

This clonotype was seen ten or more times. The chain uses TRBV28 and TRBJ2-7; D gene ambiguous. Germline V lookup: CDR1 MDHEN, CDR2 SYDVKM. This CDR3 comprises 14 residues. Trimming took 3 bases from V and 3 from J, leaving 12 bases between them. CDR3 bases: TGTGCCAGCAGTTTGTCGCAAAGGGACTACGAGCAGTACTTC. This codes for CASSLSQRDYEQYF.

This clonotype showed up just a few times. DNA of the CDR3: TGTGCCAGCAGCGTAGCTACGCTGGCCGGTGAAAAACTGTTTTTT. Translated, it gives CASSVATLAGEKLFF. The rearrangement joins TRBV9 to TRBJ1-4; D gene ambiguous. Germline V gives CDR1 SGDLS, CDR2 YYNGEE. Trimming cost V 0 bases and J 7 bases, with 13 bases left between them. The CDR3 covers 15 residues.

This rearrangement joins TRBV9 to TRBJ2-1; tentatively, D is TRBD1 (5 bases). Trimming cost V 2 bases and J 3 bases, with 12 bases left between them. The CDR3 runs to 15 residues. From germline, CDR1 is SGDLS and CDR2 YYNGEE. The CDR3 spells CASSVGSQVYNEQFF. The DNA of the CDR3 is TGTGCCAGCAGCGTTGGGTCACAGGTCTACAATGAGCAGTTCTTC.

The gene calls are TRBV15 and TRBJ2-1, with 7 bases lining up with TRBD2. The CDR3 runs to 13 residues. The junction had 0 bases not matched to a gene; V was cut back by 0 bases and J by 7 bases. The germline gives CDR1 LNHNV, CDR2 YYDKDF (reference sequence). This chain's CDR3 is CATSRDGGNEQFF. The CDR3 DNA follows: TGTGCCACCAGCAGAGACGGGGGGAATGAGCAGTTCTTC.

This clonotype was picked up many times. V and J are TRBV7-2 and TRBJ1-1, with D hard to call. Germline-derived CDR1 and CDR2 are SGHTA and FQGNSA. The CDR3 consists of 13 residues. V gave up 5 bases and J gave up 6 bases, with 13 bases separating them. CDR3 protein: CASSINRGAEAFF. The CDR3 region has the DNA TGTGCCAGCAGCATAAACCGCGGCGCTGAAGCTTTCTTT.

This clonotype was seen at least ten times. The chain joins TRBV7-8 to TRBJ1-1, with D possibly TRBD1 on 5 matching bases. Germline V gives CDR1 SGHVS, CDR2 FQNEAQ. V was trimmed by 4 bases and J by 6 bases, leaving 9 bases between them. The CDR3 runs to 12 residues. CDR3 loop: CASSSAGPEAFF. Written as DNA, the CDR3 is TGTGCCAGCAGCTCTGCAGGGCCTGAAGCTTTCTTT.

V usage is TRBV19 and J usage is TRBJ1-2, with 9 bases identical to TRBD1. The ends lost 0 bases at V and 8 bases at J; junction bases unmatched: 7. Germline CDR1 is LNHDA and CDR2 is SQIVND (reference sequence). The CDR3 spans 15 residues. CDR3 nucleotides: TGTGCCAGTAGTATAGATCGGGGACAGGGCGGCGGCTACACCTTC. Its protein product is CASSIDRGQGGGYTF.

This clonotype was found a few times. The V call is TRBV7-2, the J call TRBJ2-1; 7 nucleotides line up with TRBD2. The CDR3 loop spans 14 amino acids. V trimming: 0 bases; J trimming: 8 bases; junction bases outside the gene matches: 4. Looked up from germline, CDR1 is SGHTA and CDR2 is FQGNSA. CDR3 amino acids: CASSLAGGVDEQFF. The DNA of the CDR3 is TGTGCCAGCAGCTTAGCGGGGGGGGTCGATGAGCAGTTCTTC.

The count of this clonotype is one. The chain carries TRBV7-2 and TRBJ2-1; 11 bases are a match to TRBD2. With 2 bases clipped from V and 4 bases from J, the junction kept 4 bases outside the gene matches. Germline V gives CDR1 SGHTA, CDR2 FQGNSA. The CDR3 runs 16 residues. The CDR3: CASSLWLAGGYNEQFF. The DNA of the CDR3 is TGTGCCAGCAGCTTATGGCTAGCGGGGGGTTACAATGAGCAGTTCTTC.

This clonotype was counted a few times. The J gene is TRBJ2-2, the V gene TRBV7-2; TRBD2 agrees at 8 bases. The J segment lost 2 bases and the V segment lost 5 bases, leaving 7 bases of the junction unmatched. Germline assignment: CDR1 SGHTA and CDR2 FQGNSA. The CDR3 loop spans 16 amino acids. CDR3 in amino acids: CASSRFRGGNTGELFF. Written as DNA, the CDR3 is TGTGCCAGCAGCAGATTCCGGGGGGGTAACACCGGGGAGCTGTTTTTT.

The chain uses TRBV19 and TRBJ1-3; D gene ambiguous. CDR1 and CDR2 (germline): LNHDA, SQIVND (reference sequence). The CDR3 totals 12 residues. V dropped 6 bases and J dropped 2 bases, with 5 bases sitting between them. CDR3 region: CASRGTGNTIYF. The CDR3 DNA reads as TGTGCCAGTAGGGGTACTGGAAACACCATATATTTT. Looking up the rest from reference TRBV19 and TRBJ1-3 gives the full variable domain: DGGITQSPKYLFRKEGQNVTLSCEQNLNHDAMYWYRQDPGQGLRLIYYSQIVNDFQKGDIAEGYSVSREKKESFPLTVTSAQKNPTAFYLCASRGTGNTIYFGEGSWLTVV.